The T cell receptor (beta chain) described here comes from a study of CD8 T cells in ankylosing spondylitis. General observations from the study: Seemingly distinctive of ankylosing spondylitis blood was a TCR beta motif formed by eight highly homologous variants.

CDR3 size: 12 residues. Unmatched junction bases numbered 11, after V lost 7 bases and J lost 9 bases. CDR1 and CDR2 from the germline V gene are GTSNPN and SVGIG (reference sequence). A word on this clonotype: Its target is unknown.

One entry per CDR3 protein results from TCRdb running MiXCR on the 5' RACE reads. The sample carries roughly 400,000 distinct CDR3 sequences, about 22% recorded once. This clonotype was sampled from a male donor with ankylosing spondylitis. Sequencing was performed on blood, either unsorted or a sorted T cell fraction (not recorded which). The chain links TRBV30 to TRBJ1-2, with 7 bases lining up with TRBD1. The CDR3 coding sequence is TGTGCCTACCAGAACAGGGGAGGTCGCTACACCTTC. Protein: CAYQNRGGRYTF.